This T cell receptor beta chain was captured in a study of T cells expressing NK-cell markers. Study-level results: In six donors, dominant NKG2C+ clonotypes were roughly 1.0-8% of CD8+ T cells.

The authors made TCR beta cDNA libraries by 5'RACE template switching. This switching added a universal primer site and UMIs. TCRdb re-called the 5' RACE reads and gives one entry per CDR3 protein, without DNA. The sample totals 550,000 to 600,000 distinct CDR3 sequences. Concerning this clonotype: Its antigen is not identified.

In germline, CDR1 is MGHDK, CDR2 SYGVNS. This CDR3 comprises 15 residues. The J gene is TRBJ2-2, the V gene TRBV25-1; with no DNA, the TCRdb D assignment of TRBD2 cannot be verified. Material: blood T cells: a sorted CD56 or NKG2C T cell subset, CD4+ or CD8+ T cells, or bulk PBMC T cells (not recorded which). The sequence derives from a man aged 18 to 35 in good health. The CDR3 sequence: CASSGGQLGTGELFF. The whole variable domain, remainder taken from reference TRBV25-1 and TRBJ2-2, is EADIYQTPRYLVIGTGKKITLECSQTMGHDKMYWYQQDPGMELHLIHYSYGVNSTEKGDLSSESTVSRIRTEHFPLTLESARPSHTSQYLCASSGGQLGTGELFFGEGSRLTVL.